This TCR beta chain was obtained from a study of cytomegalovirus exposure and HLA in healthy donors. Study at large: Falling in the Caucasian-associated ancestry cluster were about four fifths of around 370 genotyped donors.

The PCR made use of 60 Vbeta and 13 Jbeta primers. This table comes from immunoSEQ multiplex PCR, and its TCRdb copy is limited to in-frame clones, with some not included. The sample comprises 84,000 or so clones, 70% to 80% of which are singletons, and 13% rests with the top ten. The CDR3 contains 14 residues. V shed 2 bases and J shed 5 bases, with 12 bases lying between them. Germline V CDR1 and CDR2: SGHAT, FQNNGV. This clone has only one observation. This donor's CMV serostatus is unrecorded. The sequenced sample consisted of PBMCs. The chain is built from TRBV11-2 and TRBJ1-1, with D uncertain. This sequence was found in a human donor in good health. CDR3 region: CASSLIGEKTEAFF. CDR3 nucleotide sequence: TGTGCCAGCAGCTTAATAGGAGAGAAGACTGAAGCTTTCTTT.